This T cell receptor (beta chain) is drawn from a study of control samples from healthy donors and cancer patients. The data were produced by immunoSEQ multiplex PCR, yet TCRdb's version contains in-frame clones alone and is incomplete. This sample yields roughly 160,000 clones, of which almost 90% are seen a single time; roughly 5.3% belongs to the top ten. Only one count was recorded for this clone. CDR1 SNHLY and CDR2 FYNNEI come from the germline V gene. The CDR3 is 13 amino acids. The V end was cut by 7 bases, the J end by 6 bases, with 16 bases between. The rearrangement uses TRBV2 and TRBJ2-7, with a tentative D call TRBD1 (5 bases). The origin of this receptor is a woman under 40 in good health. The material sequenced was blood. This CDR3 reads CASKEGAGLEQYF. CDR3 sequence (DNA): TGTGCCAGCAAAGAAGGGGCAGGGCTCGAGCAGTACTTC. Drawing the rest from reference TRBV2 and TRBJ2-7, the complete variable domain is EPEVTQTPSHQVTQMGQEVILRCVPISNHLYFYWYRQILGQKVEFLVSFYNNEISEKSEIFDDQFSVERPDGSNFTLKIRSTKLEDSAMYFCASKEGAGLEQYFGPGTRLTVT.